This TCR beta chain was recovered during a study of T cell responses to AZD1222 COVID-19 vaccine. This clone occurred a few times. TCRdb keeps only in-frame clones here, not all; method: immunoSEQ multiplex PCR. The table shows 150,000 to 200,000 clones, with approximately 95% occurring only once. V gave up 6 bases and J gave up 0 bases; unmatched junction bases: 10. The germline gives CDR1 ENHRY, CDR2 SYGVKD. This CDR3 spans 16 amino acids. The sequence was obtained from an adult in good health. This sequence joins TRBV10-3 and TRBJ1-2; TRBD1 matches at 7 bases. Sample: peripheral blood, taken on day 0 of AZD1222 vaccination. The CDR3 bases are TGTGCCATCAGCGAAACACAGGGGCCGTCTAACTATGGCTACACCTTC. This translates into CAISETQGPSNYGYTF.